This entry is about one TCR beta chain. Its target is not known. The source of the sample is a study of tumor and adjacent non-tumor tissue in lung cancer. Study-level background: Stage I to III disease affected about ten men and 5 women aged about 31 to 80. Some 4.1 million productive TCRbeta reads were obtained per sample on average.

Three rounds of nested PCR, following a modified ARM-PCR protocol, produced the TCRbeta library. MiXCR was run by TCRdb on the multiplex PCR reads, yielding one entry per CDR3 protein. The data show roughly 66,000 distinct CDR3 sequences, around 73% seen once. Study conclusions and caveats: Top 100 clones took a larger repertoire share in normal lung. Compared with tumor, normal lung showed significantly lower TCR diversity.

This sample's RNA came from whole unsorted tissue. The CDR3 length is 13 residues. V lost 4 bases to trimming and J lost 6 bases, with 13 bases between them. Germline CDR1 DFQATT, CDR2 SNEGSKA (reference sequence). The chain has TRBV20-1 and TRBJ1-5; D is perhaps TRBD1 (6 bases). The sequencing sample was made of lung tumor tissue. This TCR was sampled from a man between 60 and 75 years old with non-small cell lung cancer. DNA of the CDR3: TGCAGTGCTATCCCTACAGGGTCTCAGCCCCAGCATTTT. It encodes CSAIPTGSQPQHF.